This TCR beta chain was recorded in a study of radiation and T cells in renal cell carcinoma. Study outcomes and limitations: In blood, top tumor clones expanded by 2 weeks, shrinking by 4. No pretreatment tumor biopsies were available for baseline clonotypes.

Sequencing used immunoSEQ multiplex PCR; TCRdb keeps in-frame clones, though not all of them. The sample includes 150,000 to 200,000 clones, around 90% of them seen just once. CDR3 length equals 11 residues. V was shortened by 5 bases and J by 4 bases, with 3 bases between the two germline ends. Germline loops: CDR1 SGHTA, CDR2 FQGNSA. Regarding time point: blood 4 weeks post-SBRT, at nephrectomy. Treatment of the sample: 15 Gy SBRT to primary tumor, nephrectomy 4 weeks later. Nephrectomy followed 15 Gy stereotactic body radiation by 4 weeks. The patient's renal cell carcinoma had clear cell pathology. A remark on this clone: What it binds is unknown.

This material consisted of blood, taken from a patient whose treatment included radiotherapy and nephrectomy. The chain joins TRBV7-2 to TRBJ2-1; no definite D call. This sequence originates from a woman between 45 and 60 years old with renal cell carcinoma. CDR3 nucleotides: TGTGCCAGCAGCCCTTACAATGAGCAGTTCTTC. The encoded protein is CASSPYNEQFF.